Shown below are 5 T cell receptor beta chains from a single sample sequenced in a study of fetal regulatory T cell absence and autoimmunity. Assay used: immunoSEQ multiplex PCR; TCRdb lists only in-frame clones, some missing. The profile shows 95,000 or so clones, more than 70% of them singletons. Input material: pancreas tissue. The source is a male donor with IPEX syndrome.

The sample holds a few counts of this clone. V and J are TRBV19 and TRBJ1-6; 8 bases line up with TRBD1. The CDR3 extends over 15 amino acids. Trimming took 5 bases from V and 7 from J; bases not matched to a gene: 7. In germline, CDR1 is LNHDA, CDR2 SQIVND (reference sequence). The CDR3 nucleotides read TGTGCCAGTAGTGACCCAAGACAGGGGAATTCACCCCTCCACTTT. This codes for CASSDPRQGNSPLHF.

The gene calls are TRBV9 and TRBJ2-2, with 9 bases lining up with TRBD1. The CDR3 has 16 amino acids. Germline trimming cut 0 bases from V and 0 bases from J; bases unmatched to any gene: 0. CDR1 and CDR2 from the germline V gene are SGDLS and YYNGEE. The CDR3 DNA reads TGTGCCAGCAGCGTAGGACAGGGGGCGAACACCGGGGAGCTGTTTTTT. This translates into CASSVGQGANTGELFF.

The rearrangement joins TRBV1 to TRBJ1-2. TRBV1 is assigned pseudogene status. There are 12 residues in the CDR3. CDR3 region: CTSSQDQWGYTF. CDR3 DNA sequence: TGCACCAGCAGCCAAGACCAATGGGGCTACACCTTC.

V is TRBV5-6 and J is TRBJ2-6; maybe TRBD1 (5 bases). Germline V gene lookup returns CDR1 SGHDT and CDR2 YYEEEE. V lost 2 bases and J lost 2, with 8 bases in between. The CDR3 covers 15 residues. CDR3 sequence (DNA): TGTGCCAGCAGCTTAATAGGGGCTGGGGCCAACGTCCTGACTTTC. Its translation is CASSLIGAGANVLTF.

This clone was seen more than once but under ten times. The chain links TRBV7-2 to TRBJ1-2; D unresolved. Germline CDR1 reads SGHTA; CDR2 reads FQGNSA. This CDR3 region has 13 residues. Trimming cost V 0 bases and J 3 bases, with 5 bases left between them. This CDR3 reads CASSLAPYYGYTF. CDR3 DNA sequence: TGTGCCAGCAGCTTAGCCCCTTACTATGGCTACACCTTC.